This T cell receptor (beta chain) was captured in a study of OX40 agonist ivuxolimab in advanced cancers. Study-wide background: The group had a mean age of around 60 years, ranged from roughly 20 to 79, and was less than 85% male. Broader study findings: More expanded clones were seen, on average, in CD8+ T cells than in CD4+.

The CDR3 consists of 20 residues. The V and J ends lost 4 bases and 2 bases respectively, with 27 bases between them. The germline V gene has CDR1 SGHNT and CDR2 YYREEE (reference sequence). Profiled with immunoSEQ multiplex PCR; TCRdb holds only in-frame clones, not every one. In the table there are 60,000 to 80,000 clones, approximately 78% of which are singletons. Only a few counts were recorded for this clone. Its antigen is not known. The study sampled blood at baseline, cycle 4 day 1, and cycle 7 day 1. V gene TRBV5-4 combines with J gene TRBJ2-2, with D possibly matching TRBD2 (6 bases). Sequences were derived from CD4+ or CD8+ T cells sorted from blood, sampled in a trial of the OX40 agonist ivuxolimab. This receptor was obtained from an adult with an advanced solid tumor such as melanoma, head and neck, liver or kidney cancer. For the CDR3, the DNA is TGTGCCAGCAGCCCGCGGCGACAGACCGGGACTCCCATCAACACCGGGGAGCTGTTTTTT. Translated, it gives CASSPRRQTGTPINTGELFF. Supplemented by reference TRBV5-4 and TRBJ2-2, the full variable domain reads ETGVTQSPTHLIKTRGQQVTLRCSSQSGHNTVSWYQQALGQGPQFIFQYYREEENGRGNFPPRFSGLQFPNYSSELNVNALELDDSALYLCASSPRRQTGTPINTGELFFGEGSRLTVL.